These 5 T cell receptor beta chains came from one sample sequenced in a study of shared T cell receptors in the human thymus. Repertoires were generated with immunoSEQ multiplex PCR, while TCRdb's copy carries only in-frame clones and drops some. The sample lists over 60,000 clones; 90% to 95% were seen once. What was sequenced was thymocytes. Source of these receptors: a human donor.

This sequence joins TRBV6-5 and TRBJ1-2, with D tentatively TRBD1 (5 bases). The V gene's germline CDR1 is MNHEY and CDR2 SVGAGI. CDR3 length equals 14 residues. Trimming cost V 6 bases and J 4 bases, with 15 bases left between them. This CDR3 reads CASRGAGFGYGYTF. The CDR3 DNA reads TGTGCCAGCAGGGGCGCAGGGTTTGGCTATGGCTACACCTTC.

V and J are TRBV27 and TRBJ2-7, with 7 bases matching TRBD1. Germline assignment: CDR1 MNHEY and CDR2 SMNVEV (reference sequence). The CDR3 covers 14 residues. The trim removed 1 base at V and 6 bases at J, leaving 6 bases unmatched. In DNA form, the CDR3 reads TGTGCCAGCAGTTTATGGGCCACAGGGGTCGAGCAGTACTTC. Translated: CASSLWATGVEQYF.

The J gene is TRBJ2-5, the V gene TRBV4-1; 7 bases align to TRBD2. From germline, CDR1 is MGHRA and CDR2 YSYEKL. The CDR3 is 16 residues long. Unmatched junction bases numbered 9, after V lost 1 base and J lost 4 bases. CDR3 residues: CASSQGFPGRGETQYF. The CDR3 DNA follows: TGCGCCAGCAGCCAAGGTTTTCCGGGGAGGGGAGAGACCCAGTACTTC.

The chain carries TRBV18 and TRBJ1-1, with D unclear. The V end was cut by 1 base, the J end by 1 base, with 13 bases between. The CDR3 contains 16 residues. Germline loops: CDR1 KGHSH, CDR2 LQKENI. CDR3 DNA sequence: TGTGCCAGCTCACCACAAGATCTGGGTGGGAACACTGAAGCTTTCTTT. Protein sequence: CASSPQDLGGNTEAFF.

The V and J genes are TRBV7-2 and TRBJ1-2; TRBD1 matches 8 bases. Germline CDR1 SGHTA, CDR2 FQGNSA. The V and J ends lost 5 bases and 2 bases, in that order; junction bases with no gene match: 7. This CDR3 spans 15 amino acids. The DNA for the CDR3 is TGTGCCAGCAGCAACCCGGGACAGGTGAACTATGGCTACACCTTC. It codes for CASSNPGQVNYGYTF.